Listed here are 23 T cell receptor beta chains from one sample, sequenced in a study of blood T cell repertoires in COVID-19. Clones were sequenced by immunoSEQ multiplex PCR, and TCRdb holds only the in-frame ones, with some missing. Of around 300,000 clones in the sample, approximately 86% are singletons; the top ten hold 2% to 2.5%. The material sequenced was peripheral blood. The receptor set was obtained from a woman aged 25-40 years who had recovered from COVID-19.

CDR3 protein: CASSGSGSSYNEQFF. The DNA for the CDR3 is TGTGCCAGCAGCGGAAGCGGGAGCTCCTACAATGAGCAGTTCTTC. The chain couples TRBV11-3 to TRBJ2-1, with 8 bases aligning to TRBD2. The germline V gene has CDR1 SGHNT and CDR2 YENEEA. This CDR3 comprises 15 residues. V shed 5 bases and J 0 bases; nucleotides not matched to a gene: 3.

The chain has TRBV19 and TRBJ1-5; 7 positions match TRBD1. Germline V CDR1 and CDR2: LNHDA, SQIVND (reference sequence). With V trimmed by 3 bases and J by 5 bases, 10 bases remained unmatched. The CDR3 is 16 residues long. In nucleotides, the CDR3 is TGTGCCAGTAGTATTAGTACCCGGGGGACAGATCAGCCCCAGCATTTT. Amino acid sequence: CASSISTRGTDQPQHF. The full variable domain, in which reference TRBV19 and TRBJ1-5 provide the parts outside the CDR3, is DGGITQSPKYLFRKEGQNVTLSCEQNLNHDAMYWYRQDPGQGLRLIYYSQIVNDFQKGDIAEGYSVSREKKESFPLTVTSAQKNPTAFYLCASSISTRGTDQPQHFGDGTRLSIL.

This chain connects TRBV5-1 to TRBJ2-7, with 7 nucleotides matching TRBD2. The junction had 11 bases not matched to a gene; V was cut back by 2 bases and J by 6 bases. Germline V lookup: CDR1 SGHRS, CDR2 YFSETQ. This CDR3 is built from 15 residues. CDR3 region: CASSFTSARAGEQYF. The DNA for the CDR3 is TGCGCCAGCAGCTTTACTAGCGCAAGGGCGGGCGAGCAGTACTTC.

The J gene is TRBJ2-5, the V gene TRBV27, with 7 bases lining up with TRBD2. This CDR3 comprises 14 residues. Trimming took 5 bases from V and 1 from J; bases not matched to a gene: 4. In germline, CDR1 is MNHEY, CDR2 SMNVEV (reference sequence). For the CDR3, the DNA is TGTGCCAGCAGTCGCTGGGGGGGCCAAGAGACCCAGTACTTC. This gives the protein CASSRWGGQETQYF.

The chain uses TRBV7-3 and TRBJ2-2; 9 bases fit TRBD2. The ends lost 4 bases at V and 3 bases at J; junction bases unmatched: 3. The germline CDR1 and CDR2 sequences are SGHTA and FQGTGA. CDR3 length: 15 residues. CDR3 coding DNA: TGTGCCAGCAGCTCGACTAGCGGCTACACCGGGGAGCTGTTTTTT. This encodes CASSSTSGYTGELFF.

V usage is TRBV30 and J usage is TRBJ2-7; tentative D call: TRBD2 (6 bases). CDR1 is GTSNPN, CDR2 SVGIG, per germline (reference sequence). The ends were cut back, 1 base at V and 7 bases at J, with 17 bases in the middle. The CDR3 loop spans 14 amino acids. The CDR3 sequence: CAWSEGWGVGEQYF. CDR3 in DNA: TGTGCCTGGAGTGAAGGATGGGGGGTCGGAGAGCAGTACTTC.

This rearrangement joins TRBV28 to TRBJ1-1; D unresolved. Germline V gives CDR1 MDHEN, CDR2 SYDVKM. This CDR3 spans 16 amino acids. V gave up 6 bases and J gave up 6 bases, with 23 bases separating them. Here the CDR3 DNA reads TGTGCCAGCAGCAAGTCGGGGATCCGGCGGAGTTCTGAAGCTTTCTTT. Its protein is CASSKSGIRRSSEAFF.

The chain couples TRBV5-1 to TRBJ1-4; no definite D call. The length of the CDR3 is 13 residues. Germline V CDR1 and CDR2: SGHRS, YFSETQ. The V and J ends lost 4 bases and 7 bases respectively, with 11 bases between them. The CDR3 loop reads CASSVEPGEKLFF. DNA of the CDR3: TGCGCCAGCAGCGTGGAGCCCGGTGAAAAACTGTTTTTT.

This chain uses TRBV7-3 with TRBJ2-7; D is perhaps TRBD2 (6 bases). Germline-derived CDR1 and CDR2 are SGHTA and FQGTGA. V lost 1 base and J 0 bases, leaving 13 bases between the germline ends. This CDR3 has 16 residues. The DNA for the CDR3 is TGTGCCAGCAGCTTAAGTGGCGGGACCTCCTCCTACGAGCAGTACTTC. Its translation: CASSLSGGTSSYEQYF.

The count of this clone is one. The CDR3, as DNA: TGCGCCAGCAGAGTTTCGGGGCGGAGGGAGACTGAAGCTTTCTTT. It is translated as CASRVSGRRETEAFF. The chain joins TRBV5-1 to TRBJ1-1, with D possibly matching TRBD1 (5 bases). Trimming stripped 5 bases from V and 5 bases from J, with 19 bases between. The V gene's germline CDR1 is SGHRS and CDR2 YFSETQ. CDR3 size: 15 residues.

The CDR3 coding sequence is TGTGCCAGCAGCCCCGGGACAGGGGGGCAAGAGACCCAGTACTTC. Translated: CASSPGTGGQETQYF. The chain employs TRBV11-2 and TRBJ2-5; the match to TRBD1 covers 11 bases. There are 15 residues in the CDR3. With V trimmed by 5 bases and J by 2 bases, 4 bases remained unmatched. The germline V gene has CDR1 SGHAT and CDR2 FQNNGV.

The chain employs TRBV25-1 and TRBJ1-1; D is possibly TRBD1 (6 bases). CDR3 length: 15 amino acids. Trimming took 3 bases from V and 5 from J, leaving 16 bases between them. The germline CDR1 and CDR2 sequences are MGHDK and SYGVNS. The CDR3 is CASSEHQGRVTEAFF. For the CDR3, the DNA is TGTGCCAGCAGTGAGCACCAGGGGAGGGTAACTGAAGCTTTCTTT.

The chain recombines TRBV27 with TRBJ2-7, with D possibly being TRBD1 or TRBD2 (9 bases each). This CDR3 is 21 amino acids long. Trimming stripped 1 base from V and 2 bases from J, with 30 bases between. Germline CDR1 MNHEY, CDR2 SMNVEV (reference sequence). The CDR3 region has the DNA TGTGCCAGCAGTTTATTTTCCCCGGGACAGGGCCTTCTAGCGGGGACCTACGAGCAGTACTTC. The encoded protein is CASSLFSPGQGLLAGTYEQYF.

This chain connects TRBV15 to TRBJ1-4, with 8 positions matching TRBD1. J lost 4 bases, V lost 3 bases, and 7 bases had no gene match. The length of the CDR3 is 16 residues. CDR1 and CDR2 from the germline V gene are LNHNV and YYDKDF (reference sequence). CDR3 residues: CATSRGRGLGNEKLFF. The CDR3 nucleotides are TGTGCCACCAGCAGGGGCAGGGGGCTCGGTAATGAAAAACTGTTTTTT.

The CDR3 here is CASSPGGETQYF. The DNA of the CDR3 is TGTGCCAGCAGTCCCGGGGGGGAGACCCAGTACTTC. This sequence joins TRBV28 and TRBJ2-5, with 7 bases fitting TRBD2. The V gene end was trimmed by 5 bases and the J gene end by 5 bases; junction bases not matched to a gene: 2. The CDR3 is 12 amino acids. CDR1 is MDHEN and CDR2 is SYDVKM in the germline V gene. Drawing the rest from reference TRBV28 and TRBJ2-5, the complete variable domain is DVKVTQSSRYLVKRTGEKVFLECVQDMDHENMFWYRQDPGLGLRLIYFSYDVKMKEKGDIPEGYSVSREKKERFSLILESASTNQTSMYLCASSPGGETQYFGPGTRLLVL.

In its sample, this clone was seen once. The V call is TRBV13, the J call TRBJ2-1; tentative D call: TRBD2 (5 bases). Germline V lookup: CDR1 PRHDT, CDR2 FYEKMQ (reference sequence). The CDR3 is made up of 13 amino acids. Trimming cost V 6 bases and J 0 bases, with 6 bases left between them. CDR3 residues: CASRLGSYNEQFF. CDR3 nucleotides: TGTGCCAGCAGACTAGGCTCCTACAATGAGCAGTTCTTC.

This clone was detected only once. The V and J genes are TRBV7-9 and TRBJ1-2; D gene uncertain. Trimming cost V 6 bases and J 6 bases, with 14 bases left between them. CDR1 is SEHNR and CDR2 is FQNEAQ in the germline V gene (reference sequence). The CDR3 contains 13 residues. The CDR3, as DNA: TGTGCCAGCAGAAAGGGTCGGGAAGATGGCTACACCTTC. This encodes CASRKGREDGYTF. The full variable domain, rest sourced from reference TRBV7-9 and TRBJ1-2, is DTGVSQNPRHKITKRGQNVTFRCDPISEHNRLYWYRQTLGQGPEFLTYFQNEAQLEKSRLLSDRFSAERPKGSFSTLEIQRTEQGDSAMYLCASRKGREDGYTFGSGTRLTVV.

This chain connects TRBV28 to TRBJ1-1, with 7 bases fitting TRBD1. There are 16 residues in the CDR3. Germline V gene data show CDR1 as MDHEN and CDR2 as SYDVKM. V was clipped by 6 bases and J by 5 bases; unmatched bases: 15. The CDR3 DNA sequence: TGTGCCAGCAGACGCACGATCTACGACAGGGAAACTGAAGCTTTCTTT. It yields the protein CASRRTIYDRETEAFF.

This sequence joins TRBV7-2 and TRBJ1-6; D is ambiguous. Germline loops: CDR1 SGHTA, CDR2 FQGNSA. Trimming shortened V by 6 bases and J by 0 bases, and 9 bases separated the two germline ends. The CDR3 is made up of 15 amino acids. The DNA for the CDR3 is TGTGCCAGCAGTCGTACGAGCTCCTATAATTCACCCCTCCACTTT. It yields the protein CASSRTSSYNSPLHF.

This chain links TRBV18 with TRBJ2-7; 8 bases line up with TRBD1. With V trimmed by 5 bases and J by 6 bases, 6 bases remained unmatched. The germline CDR1 and CDR2 sequences are KGHSH and LQKENI. The CDR3 is 13 amino acids. The CDR3 DNA reads as TGTGCCAGCTCATTGGCAGGGGGCGCCGAGCAGTACTTC. It is translated as CASSLAGGAEQYF.

This clone was counted only a few times. J is TRBJ1-5 and V is TRBV7-4; D perhaps matches TRBD1 (6 bases). CDR3 length equals 18 residues. In germline, CDR1 is SGHVT, CDR2 SQSDAQ. Trimming removed 2 bases at V and 0 bases at J, with 17 bases between. As DNA, the CDR3 is TGTGCCAGCAGCTTACCACCGGACAGTCATTATAGCAATCAGCCCCAGCATTTT. Amino acids: CASSLPPDSHYSNQPQHF.

The V and J genes are TRBV5-6 and TRBJ1-5; D gene unclear. Trimming removed 2 bases at V and 8 bases at J, with 8 bases between. The CDR3 sequence is 12 residues long. CDR1 is SGHDT and CDR2 is YYEEEE in the germline V gene. This chain's CDR3 is CASSLNREPQHF. The CDR3 DNA follows: TGTGCCAGCAGCTTAAACCGGGAGCCCCAGCATTTT.

V is TRBV18 and J is TRBJ1-1, with D unresolved. CDR1 KGHSH and CDR2 LQKENI come from the germline V gene. The CDR3 length is 13 residues. V was trimmed by 2 bases and J by 0 bases, leaving 4 bases between them. The DNA for the CDR3 is TGTGCCAGCTCACCAACAGTGAACACTGAAGCTTTCTTT. This sequence encodes CASSPTVNTEAFF.